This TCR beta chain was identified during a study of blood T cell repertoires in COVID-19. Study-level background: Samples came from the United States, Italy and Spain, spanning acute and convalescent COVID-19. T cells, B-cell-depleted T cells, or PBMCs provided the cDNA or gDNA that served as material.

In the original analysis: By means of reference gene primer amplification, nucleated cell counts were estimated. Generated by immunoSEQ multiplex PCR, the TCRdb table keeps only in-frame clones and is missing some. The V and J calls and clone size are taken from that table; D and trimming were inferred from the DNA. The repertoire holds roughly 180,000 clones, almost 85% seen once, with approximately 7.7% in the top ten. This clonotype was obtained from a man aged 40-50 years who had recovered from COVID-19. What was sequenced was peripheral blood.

CDR3 protein: CASSLAQTTNTEAFF. The CDR3 nucleotides read TGCGCCAGCAGCTTGGCTCAGACAACTAACACTGAAGCTTTCTTT. The chain links TRBV5-1 to TRBJ1-1; the D is unclear. Per the germline V gene, CDR1 is SGHRS and CDR2 is YFSETQ. The CDR3 has 15 residues. V lost 0 bases to trimming and J lost 2 bases, with 11 bases between them.